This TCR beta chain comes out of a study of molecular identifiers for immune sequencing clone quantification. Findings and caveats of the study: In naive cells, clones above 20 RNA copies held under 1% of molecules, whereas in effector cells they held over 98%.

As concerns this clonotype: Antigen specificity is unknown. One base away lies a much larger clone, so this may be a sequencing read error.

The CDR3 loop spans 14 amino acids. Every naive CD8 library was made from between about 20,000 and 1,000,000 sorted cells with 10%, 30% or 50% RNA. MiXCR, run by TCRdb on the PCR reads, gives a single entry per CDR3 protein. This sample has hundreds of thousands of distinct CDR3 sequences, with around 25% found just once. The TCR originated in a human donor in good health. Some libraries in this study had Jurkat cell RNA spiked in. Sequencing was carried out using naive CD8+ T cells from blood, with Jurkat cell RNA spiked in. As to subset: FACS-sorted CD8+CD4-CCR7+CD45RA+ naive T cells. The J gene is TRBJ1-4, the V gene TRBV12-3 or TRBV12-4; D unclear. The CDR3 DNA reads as TGTGCCAGCAGTTCTGATGCAACTAATGAAAAACTGCTTTTT. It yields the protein CASSSDATNEKLLF.